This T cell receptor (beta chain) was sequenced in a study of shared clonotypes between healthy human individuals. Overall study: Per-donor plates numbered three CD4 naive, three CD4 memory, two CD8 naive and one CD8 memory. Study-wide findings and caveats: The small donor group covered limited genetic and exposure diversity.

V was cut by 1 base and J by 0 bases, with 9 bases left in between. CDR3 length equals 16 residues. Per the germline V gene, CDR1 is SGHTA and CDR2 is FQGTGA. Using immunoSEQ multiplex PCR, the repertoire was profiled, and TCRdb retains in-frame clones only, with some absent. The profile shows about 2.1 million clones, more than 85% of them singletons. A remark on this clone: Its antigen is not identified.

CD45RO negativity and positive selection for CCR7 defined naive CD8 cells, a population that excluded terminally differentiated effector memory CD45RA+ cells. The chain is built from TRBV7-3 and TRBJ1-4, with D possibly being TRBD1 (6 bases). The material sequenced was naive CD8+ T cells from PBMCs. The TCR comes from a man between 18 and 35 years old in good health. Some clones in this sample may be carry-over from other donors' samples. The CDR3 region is CASSLKGGATNEKLFF. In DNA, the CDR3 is TGTGCCAGCAGCTTAAAGGGGGGAGCAACTAATGAAAAACTGTTTTTT.